This is a list of T cell receptor beta chains from one sample in a study of shared clonotypes between healthy human individuals. Repertoires were generated with immunoSEQ multiplex PCR, while TCRdb's copy carries only in-frame clones and drops some. Of around 560,000 clones in the sample, approximately 95% were seen once. Specimen: naive CD8+ T cells sorted from blood. Receptors originate from a woman aged 30 to 39 in good health. Both conserved end residues are trimmed from each CDR3. Clone sizes are given selectively: once, few, many, or a class where the clone is expanded.

j_call,clone_size,v_call,cdr3_aa
TRBJ2-3,.,TRBV30,AWKERNLDTQY
TRBJ2-7,.,TRBV18,ASSPRDRAYEQY
TRBJ1-2,.,TRBV2,ASSEDAGSNYGYT
TRBJ1-5,.,TRBV19,ASRVRDRNQPQH
TRBJ2-1,.,TRBV5-6,ASSPTGADNEQF
TRBJ2-3,few,TRBV4-1,ASSQASGATADTQY
TRBJ2-5,.,TRBV28,ASGTFQETQY
TRBJ2-3,.,TRBV27,ASSFQTLSGSPTDTQY
TRBJ2-2,few,TRBV4-1,ASSQVGSGELF
TRBJ2-7,.,TRBV7-9,ASSSGTSAAYEQY
TRBJ2-7,.,TRBV6-4,ASSEGQGESSYEQY
TRBJ2-7,.,TRBV14,ASSQGLAVAYEQY
TRBJ2-5,.,TRBV7-2,ASTRLAGGPGETQY
TRBJ2-1,.,TRBV13,ASSSATGMNEQF
TRBJ2-3,.,TRBV11-2,ASSLWPDTQY
TRBJ1-2,.,TRBV7-9,ASSPTGVGYT
TRBJ2-1,.,TRBV7-3,ASSFSLAGHYNEQF
TRBJ2-7,few,TRBV28,ASSSPYEQY
TRBJ2-7,.,TRBV6-1,ASSAGTGPYEQY
TRBJ2-5,.,TRBV28,ASGLSETQY
TRBJ2-7,.,TRBV29-1,SVGPGTGASSYEQY
TRBJ2-2,.,TRBV7-2,ASSLPAGGPRNTGELF